This T cell receptor (beta chain) was captured in a study of blood T cell repertoires in COVID-19. Study in general: Samples representing acute and convalescent COVID-19 were sourced from the United States, Italy and Spain. PBMCs, B-cell-depleted T cells, or T cells were the source of the cDNA or gDNA that made up the material.

The junction had 5 bases not matched to a gene; V was cut back by 2 bases and J by 7 bases. This CDR3 has 15 amino acids. Germline CDR1 is SSHAT and CDR2 is FNYEAQ (reference sequence). Original handling: Amplification from reference gene primers served as the basis for estimated nucleated cell counts. Generated by immunoSEQ multiplex PCR, the TCRdb table keeps only in-frame clones and is missing some. D and trimming were read from the DNA, whereas the V and J calls and clone size are those reported in that table. The data hold 150,000 to 200,000 clones, with over 75% observed a single time. The receptor comes from a woman aged 80 or over with acute or convalescent COVID-19. The rearrangement joins TRBV7-7 to TRBJ1-4; 9 positions agree with TRBD1. The specimen sequenced was peripheral blood. This CDR3 is CASSLTGGFGEKLFF. The CDR3 coding sequence is TGTGCCAGCAGCTTAACAGGGGGCTTCGGTGAAAAACTGTTTTTT.